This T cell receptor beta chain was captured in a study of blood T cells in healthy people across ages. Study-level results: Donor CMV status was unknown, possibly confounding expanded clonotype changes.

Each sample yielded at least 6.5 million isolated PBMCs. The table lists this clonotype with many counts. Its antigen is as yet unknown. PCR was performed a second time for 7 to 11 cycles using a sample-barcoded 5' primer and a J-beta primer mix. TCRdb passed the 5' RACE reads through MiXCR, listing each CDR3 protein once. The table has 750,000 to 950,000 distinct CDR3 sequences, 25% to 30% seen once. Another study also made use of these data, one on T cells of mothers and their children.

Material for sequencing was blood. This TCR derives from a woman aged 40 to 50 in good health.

Here the CDR3 reads CASSLTGDEKLFF. The CDR3 coding sequence is TGTGCCAGCAGCTTGACAGGGGATGAAAAACTGTTTTTT. The V and J genes are TRBV7-8 and TRBJ1-4; 8 nucleotides line up with TRBD1. There are 13 residues in the CDR3. The germline V gene encodes CDR1 SGHVS and CDR2 FQNEAQ. With 3 bases clipped from V and 6 bases from J, the junction kept 0 bases outside the gene matches.